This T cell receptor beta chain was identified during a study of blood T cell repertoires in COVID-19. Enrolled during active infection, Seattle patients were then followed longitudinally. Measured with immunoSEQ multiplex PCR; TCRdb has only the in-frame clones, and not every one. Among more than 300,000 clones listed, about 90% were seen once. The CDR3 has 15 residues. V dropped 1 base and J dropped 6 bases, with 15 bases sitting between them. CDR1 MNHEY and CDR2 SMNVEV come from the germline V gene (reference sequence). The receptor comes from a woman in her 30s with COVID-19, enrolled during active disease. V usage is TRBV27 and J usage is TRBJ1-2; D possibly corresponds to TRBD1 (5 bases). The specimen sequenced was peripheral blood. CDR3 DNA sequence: TGTGCCAGCAGTTTATTTGCAGGGCTCGGCGATGGCTACACCTTC. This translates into CASSLFAGLGDGYTF.